This paragraph covers one TCR beta chain sequence. The record originates from a study of glioma-infiltrating T cells after dendritic cell vaccination. On the study more broadly: Between about 2002 and 2012, patients got autologous tumor lysate-pulsed dendritic cell vaccines.

Isocitrate dehydrogenase mutation was absent in all glioblastoma patients. TCRdb's table, derived via immunoSEQ multiplex PCR, lists solely in-frame clones and lacks some. Here the sample spans more than 100,000 clones, around 81% being singletons. The CDR3 has 15 residues. Germline loops: CDR1 SGHNT, CDR2 YYREEE (reference sequence). Deletions cut 0 bases from V and 0 bases from J, with 7 bases between. The source of this sequence is a human donor with glioblastoma. The sequences come from blood, collected before dendritic cell vaccination. This sequence joins TRBV5-4 and TRBJ1-3, with D unresolved. This CDR3 reads CASSLDGSSGNTIYF. The DNA for the CDR3 is TGTGCCAGCAGCTTGGACGGGAGCTCTGGAAACACCATATATTTT.